The 3 T cell receptor beta chains below all came from one sample that was sequenced in a study of OX40 agonist ivuxolimab in advanced cancers. Clones were read by immunoSEQ multiplex PCR, and TCRdb kept only the in-frame ones, dropping some. The table includes about 14,000 clones, around 80% detected once. The source was CD4+ or CD8+ T cells sorted from blood, collected in a trial of the OX40 agonist ivuxolimab. All receptors come from an adult with an advanced solid tumor such as melanoma, head and neck, liver or kidney cancer.

V and J are TRBV7-6 and TRBJ1-1; D uncertain. Germline CDR1 SGHVS, CDR2 FNYEAQ. The V end was cut by 5 bases, the J end by 1 base, with 11 bases between. This CDR3 region has 14 residues. DNA of the CDR3: TGTGCCAGCAGCAATGACGGAACGAACACTGAAGCTTTCTTT. It specifies CASSNDGTNTEAFF.

The V gene is TRBV27, the J gene TRBJ1-4, with TRBD1 matching 9 bases. This CDR3 has 16 residues. The ends lost 5 bases at V and 3 bases at J; junction bases unmatched: 7. The germline CDR1 and CDR2 sequences are MNHEY and SMNVEV (reference sequence). The CDR3 DNA sequence: TGTGCCAGCAGTGCCACACAGGGGGCGCCTAATGAAAAACTGTTTTTT. Amino acids: CASSATQGAPNEKLFF.

The J gene is TRBJ2-4, the V gene TRBV11-2; D could derive from TRBD1 or TRBD2 (6 bases each). The CDR3 has 11 residues. In germline, CDR1 is SGHAT, CDR2 FQNNGV. V gave up 5 bases and J gave up 12 bases, with 11 bases separating them. As DNA, the CDR3 is TGTGCCAGCAGCCTGGGGGGCGGTCAGTACTTC. It is translated as CASSLGGGQYF.